This TCR beta chain was recovered during a study of identical twins. Study-level results: The models systematically underestimated how much out-of-frame TCR alpha was shared in monozygotic twins.

Of note for this clonotype: Its antigen is currently unknown.

This CDR3 has 16 amino acids. CDR1 SGHAT and CDR2 FQDESV come from the germline V gene (reference sequence). The V and J ends lost 1 base and 4 bases respectively, with 14 bases between them. Template switching added a universal primer site, and cDNA bore unique molecular identifiers. TCRdb reanalysed the 5' RACE reads using MiXCR and keeps one entry per CDR3 protein. The sample includes roughly 630,000 distinct CDR3 sequences, under 8.5% of them seen just once. In addition, the sample was reused for a study of yellow fever vaccine responses in identical twins.

Sequencing used PBMCs. The J gene is TRBJ2-1, the V gene TRBV11-1, with D maybe TRBD2 (6 bases). The clonotype comes from a young woman in good health. The CDR3 sequence is CASSLGGQGGYNEQFF. In DNA form, the CDR3 reads TGTGCCAGCAGCTTAGGAGGGCAGGGAGGATACAATGAGCAGTTCTTC.